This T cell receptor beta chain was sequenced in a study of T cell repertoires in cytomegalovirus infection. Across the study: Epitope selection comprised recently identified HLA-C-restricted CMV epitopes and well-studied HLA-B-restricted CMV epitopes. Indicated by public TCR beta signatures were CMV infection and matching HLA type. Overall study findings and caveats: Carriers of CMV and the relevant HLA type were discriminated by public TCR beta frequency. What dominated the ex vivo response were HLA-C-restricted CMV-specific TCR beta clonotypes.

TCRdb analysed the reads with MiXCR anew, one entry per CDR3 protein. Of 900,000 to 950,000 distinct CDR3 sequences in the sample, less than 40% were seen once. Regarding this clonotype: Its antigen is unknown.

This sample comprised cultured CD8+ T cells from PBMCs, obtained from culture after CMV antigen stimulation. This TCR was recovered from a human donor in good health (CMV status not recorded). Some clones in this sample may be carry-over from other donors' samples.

CDR3 in amino acids: CATSARTAGEQFF. Written as DNA, the CDR3 is TGTGCCACCAGTGCCCGGACCGCGGGGGAGCAGTTCTTC. This chain joins TRBV24-1 and TRBJ2-1; maybe TRBD2 (6 bases). This CDR3 comprises 13 residues. V lost 5 bases, J lost 10 bases, and 14 bases lay in between. From germline, CDR1 is KGHDR and CDR2 SFDVKD.